This TCR beta chain appears in the sequencing data of a study of cytomegalovirus exposure and HLA in healthy donors. Points from the study as a whole: Most of the TCR beta V segments (in an earlier analysis) were productive either about 87% or about 30% of the time. The authors listed around 150 TCR beta chains as cytomegalovirus-associated. In vitro experiments confirmed that three CMV-associated chains were specific for CMV antigens. A link between a missense DCLRE1C variant and TCR beta V- and J-gene trimming emerged from a later analysis.

As regards this clone: Antigen unknown.

Primers included in the PCR were 60 Vbeta and 13 Jbeta primers. The data were produced by immunoSEQ multiplex PCR, yet TCRdb's version contains in-frame clones alone and is incomplete. The sample includes 210,000 or so clones, 80% to 90% seen only once; the top ten take about 1%. This CDR3 contains 13 residues. Germline CDR1 SGHRS, CDR2 YFSETQ. V was cut by 0 bases and J by 4 bases, with 8 bases left in between. The chain is built from TRBV5-1 and TRBJ2-7; possible D gene TRBD2, 5 bases. The material sequenced was PBMCs. The TCR originated in a woman aged 18-35 years in good health and CMV-seronegative. CDR3 DNA sequence: TGCGCCAGCAGCTTGGACAGCGGATACGAGCAGTACTTC. Protein product: CASSLDSGYEQYF. The complete variable domain, with remaining parts taken from reference TRBV5-1 and TRBJ2-7, reads KAGVTQTPRYLIKTRGQQVTLSCSPISGHRSVSWYQQTPGQGLQFLFEYFSETQRNKGNFPGRFSGRQFSNSRSEMNVSTLELGDSALYLCASSLDSGYEQYFGPGTRLTVT.